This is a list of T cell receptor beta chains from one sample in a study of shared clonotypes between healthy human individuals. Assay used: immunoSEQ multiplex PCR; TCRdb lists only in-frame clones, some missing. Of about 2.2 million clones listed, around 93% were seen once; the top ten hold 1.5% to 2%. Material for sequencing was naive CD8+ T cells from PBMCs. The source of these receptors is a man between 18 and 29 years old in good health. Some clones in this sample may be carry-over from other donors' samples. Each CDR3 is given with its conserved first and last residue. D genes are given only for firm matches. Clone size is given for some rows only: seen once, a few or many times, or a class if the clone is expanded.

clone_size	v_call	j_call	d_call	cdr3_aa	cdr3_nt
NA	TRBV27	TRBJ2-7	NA	CASSWQGTYEQYF	TGTGCCAGCAGTTGGCAGGGAACCTACGAGCAGTACTTC
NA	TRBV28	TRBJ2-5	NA	CASSPRGRETQYF	TGTGCCAGCAGCCCCCGGGGGCGGGAGACCCAGTACTTC
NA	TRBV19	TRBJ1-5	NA	CASISTSGYEPQHF	TGTGCCAGTATTTCGACATCGGGGTATGAGCCCCAGCATTTT
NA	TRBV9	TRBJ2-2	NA	CASSVEGRPGELFF	TGTGCCAGCAGCGTAGAGGGGAGACCCGGGGAGCTGTTTTTT
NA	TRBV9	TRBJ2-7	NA	CASSVATSDEQYF	TGTGCCAGCAGCGTAGCTACAAGTGACGAGCAGTACTTC
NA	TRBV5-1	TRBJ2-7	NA	CASSFGGFYEQYF	TGCGCCAGCAGCTTTGGCGGGTTCTACGAGCAGTACTTC
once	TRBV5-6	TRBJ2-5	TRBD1	CASSYDRGKTQYF	TGTGCCAGCAGTTATGACAGGGGCAAGACCCAGTACTTC
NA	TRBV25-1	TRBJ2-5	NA	CASSDLSSTETQYF	TGTGCCAGCAGTGATCTCTCCTCCACAGAGACCCAGTACTTC
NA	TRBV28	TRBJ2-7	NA	CASREPWAYEQYF	TGTGCCAGCAGGGAGCCGTGGGCCTACGAGCAGTACTTC
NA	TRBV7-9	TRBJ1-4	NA	CASSAPTEENEKLFF	TGTGCCAGCAGCGCCCCGACAGAAGAAAATGAAAAACTGTTTTTT
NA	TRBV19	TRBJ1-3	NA	CASSRQRNTIYF	TGTGCCAGCAGCAGACAGAGGAACACCATATATTTT
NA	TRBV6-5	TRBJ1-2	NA	CASSYSPGINLYGYTF	TGTGCCAGCAGTTACTCCCCGGGAATCAACCTCTATGGCTACACCTTC
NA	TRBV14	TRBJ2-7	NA	CASSPPRSYEQYF	TGTGCCAGCAGCCCCCCCCGTTCCTACGAGCAGTACTTC
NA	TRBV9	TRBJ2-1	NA	CASTPSGRDWDEQFF	TGTGCCAGCACCCCGTCTGGGCGGGACTGGGATGAGCAGTTCTTC
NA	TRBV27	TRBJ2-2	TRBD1	CASSLGPGTDKVGELFF	TGTGCCAGCAGTTTAGGGCCCGGGACAGATAAGGTCGGGGAGCTGTTTTTT
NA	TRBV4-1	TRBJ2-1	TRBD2	CASSQVMGLAEAREQFF	TGCGCCAGCAGCCAAGTAATGGGTCTAGCGGAGGCGAGGGAGCAGTTCTTC
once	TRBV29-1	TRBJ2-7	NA	CSVWGNGEQYF	TGCAGCGTTTGGGGGAATGGCGAGCAGTACTTC
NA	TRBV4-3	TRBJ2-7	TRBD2	CASSQDASGSYEQYF	TGCGCCAGCAGCCAAGATGCTAGCGGGAGCTACGAGCAGTACTTC
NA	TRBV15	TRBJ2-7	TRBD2	CATSRDRFAGAGEQYF	TGTGCCACCAGCAGAGACCGATTTGCGGGAGCGGGCGAGCAGTACTTC
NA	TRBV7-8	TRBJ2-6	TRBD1	CASSSRTGTISGANVLTF	TGTGCCAGCAGCTCGAGGACAGGCACCATCTCTGGGGCCAACGTCCTGACTTTC
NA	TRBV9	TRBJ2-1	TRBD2	CASSNTGGASYNEQFF	TGTGCCAGCAGCAACACCGGGGGGGCCTCCTACAATGAGCAGTTCTTC
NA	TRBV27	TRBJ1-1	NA	CASSISQGLGTEAFF	TGTGCCAGCAGTATTTCACAGGGATTGGGCACTGAAGCTTTCTTT
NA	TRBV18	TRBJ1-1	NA	CASSPPKGVSTEAFF	TGTGCCAGCTCACCACCGAAGGGGGTTTCCACTGAAGCTTTCTTT
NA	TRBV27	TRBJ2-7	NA	CASRPLGALEQYF	TGTGCCAGCAGACCGCTGGGGGCCCTCGAGCAGTACTTC
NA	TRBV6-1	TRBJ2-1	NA	CASRGRHPLRFFF	TGTGCCAGCAGGGGGAGACATCCATTGCGTTTTTTCTTC
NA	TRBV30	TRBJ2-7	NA	CAWSVMLSGYEQYF	TGTGCCTGGAGTGTAATGTTGTCGGGGTACGAGCAGTACTTC
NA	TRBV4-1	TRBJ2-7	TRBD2	CASSPQTSGRDLGHEQYF	TGCGCCAGCAGCCCCCAGACTAGCGGGAGGGACCTGGGCCACGAGCAGTACTTC
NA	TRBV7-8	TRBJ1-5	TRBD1	CASSQRGQQGNQPQHF	TGTGCCAGCAGCCAAAGGGGGCAGCAAGGGAATCAGCCCCAGCATTTT
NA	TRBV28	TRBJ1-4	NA	CASSFLPGRDRPTINEKLFF	TGTGCCAGCAGTTTTTTGCCGGGGAGGGATAGACCGACTATAAATGAAAAACTGTTTTTT
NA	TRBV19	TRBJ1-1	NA	CASSSHAGVVNTEAFF	TGTGCCAGTAGTAGCCACGCAGGGGTGGTGAACACTGAAGCTTTCTTT
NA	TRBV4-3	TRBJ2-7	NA	CASSQDLNGPYEQYF	TGCGCCAGCAGCCAAGATCTCAACGGACCCTACGAGCAGTACTTC
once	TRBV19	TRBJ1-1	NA	CASSIYGQLNTEAFF	TGTGCCAGTAGTATTTATGGTCAGCTTAACACTGAAGCTTTCTTT
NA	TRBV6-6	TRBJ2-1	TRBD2	CASSILAVRYNEQFF	TGTGCCAGCAGTATACTAGCGGTAAGATACAATGAGCAGTTCTTC
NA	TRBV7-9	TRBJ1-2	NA	CASSTSGDYGYTF	TGTGCCAGCAGCACCAGCGGGGACTATGGCTACACCTTC
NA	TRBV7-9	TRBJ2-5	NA	CASSFMDAGPQETQYF	TGTGCCAGCAGCTTTATGGACGCAGGGCCCCAAGAGACCCAGTACTTC
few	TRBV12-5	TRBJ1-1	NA	CASGFGPGNTEAFF	TGTGCTAGTGGTTTTGGGCCTGGGAACACTGAAGCTTTCTTT
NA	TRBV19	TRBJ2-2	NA	CASSIWVADNTGELFF	TGTGCCAGTAGTATTTGGGTAGCGGATAACACCGGGGAGCTGTTTTTT
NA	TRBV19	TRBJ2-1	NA	CASTPGALAGPYNEQFF	TGTGCCAGTACCCCGGGGGCCCTAGCTGGACCCTACAATGAGCAGTTCTTC
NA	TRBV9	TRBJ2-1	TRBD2	CASSTHPGGLAGDNEQFF	TGTGCCAGCAGCACCCACCCCGGGGGGCTAGCGGGAGACAATGAGCAGTTCTTC
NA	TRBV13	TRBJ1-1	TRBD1	CASTKGGYNTEAFF	TGTGCCAGCACCAAAGGGGGCTACAACACTGAAGCTTTCTTT
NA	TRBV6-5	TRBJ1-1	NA	CAVHEGGNTEAFF	TGTGCCGTTCACGAAGGGGGGAACACTGAAGCTTTCTTT
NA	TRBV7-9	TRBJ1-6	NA	CASSLAQTTGSPLHF	TGTGCCAGCAGCTTAGCCCAGACGACAGGTTCACCCCTCCACTTT
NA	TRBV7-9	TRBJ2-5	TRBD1	CASSNGQGPRETQYF	TGTGCCAGCAGCAATGGACAGGGGCCCCGGGAGACCCAGTACTTC
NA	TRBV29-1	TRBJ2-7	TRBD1	CSVETRGPYEQYF	TGCAGCGTTGAGACCAGGGGGCCCTACGAGCAGTACTTC
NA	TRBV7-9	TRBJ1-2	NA	CASSFGPSRGGYTF	TGTGCCAGCAGCTTTGGACCCTCGAGGGGCGGCTACACCTTC